What follows are 11 T cell receptor beta chains derived from one specimen sequenced in a study of blood T cell repertoires in COVID-19. Data came from immunoSEQ multiplex PCR; TCRdb stores just in-frame clones and leaves some out. The sample contains 240,000 or so clones, around 84% of which appear only once. Sequenced input: peripheral blood. Receptors originate from a woman aged 18-29 years with acute or convalescent COVID-19.

This chain joins TRBV4-2 and TRBJ1-3; D might be TRBD1 (5 bases). Germline CDR1 is LGHNA and CDR2 is YNFKEQ. Trimming left V 0 bases short and J 3 bases short, with 9 bases between. This CDR3 is built from 15 residues. CDR3 sequence: CASSQDPGLGNTIYF. In DNA form, the CDR3 reads TGTGCCAGCAGCCAAGATCCGGGACTTGGAAACACCATATATTTT.

This chain connects TRBV7-9 to TRBJ1-5, with a possible D match to TRBD1 (5 bases). This CDR3 region has 15 residues. V was pared by 5 bases and J by 3 bases, with 14 bases between. The germline V gene has CDR1 SEHNR and CDR2 FQNEAQ (reference sequence). CDR3 amino acids: CASSPGGRDNQPQHF. CDR3 nucleotides: TGTGCCAGCAGCCCCGGGGGGAGAGACAATCAGCCCCAGCATTTT. Together with reference TRBV7-9 and TRBJ1-5, the CDR3 gives the full variable domain: DTGVSQNPRHKITKRGQNVTFRCDPISEHNRLYWYRQTLGQGPEFLTYFQNEAQLEKSRLLSDRFSAERPKGSFSTLEIQRTEQGDSAMYLCASSPGGRDNQPQHFGDGTRLSIL.

The chain links TRBV11-2 to TRBJ1-1; possibly TRBD1 for D (6 bases). V lost 5 bases and J lost 4, with 20 bases in between. CDR1 and CDR2 from the germline V gene are SGHAT and FQNNGV. CDR3 size: 16 residues. The CDR3 loop reads CASSAFFQGKGTEAFF. The CDR3 region has the DNA TGTGCCAGCAGCGCCTTTTTCCAGGGGAAGGGCACTGAAGCTTTCTTT.

CDR3 DNA: TGTGCCAGTAGTATTCGAGGGGGCGGTGGTGAAAAACTGTTTTTT. As protein: CASSIRGGGGEKLFF. The rearrangement joins TRBV19 to TRBJ1-4; 7 bases fit TRBD1. Losses at the gene ends were 3 bases for V and 7 bases for J; bases not matched to a gene: 8. Per germline, CDR1 LNHDA and CDR2 SQIVND (reference sequence). The CDR3 contains 15 residues.

V gene TRBV7-9 combines with J gene TRBJ1-2, with D tentatively TRBD1 (6 bases). Between the trimmed V and J ends, which lost 1 base and 7 bases, there was a span of 16 bases. Germline V CDR1 and CDR2: SEHNR, FQNEAQ (reference sequence). This CDR3 is built from 15 residues. CDR3 nucleotide sequence: TGTGCCAGCAGCTTAGGAGGAATGGGGGCCACTGGCTACACCTTC. Amino acid sequence: CASSLGGMGATGYTF.

This clone has only a few counts. The chain recombines TRBV5-6 with TRBJ2-7; TRBD1 matches 9 bases. Germline CDR1 SGHDT, CDR2 YYEEEE. CDR3 size: 13 residues. V was clipped by 5 bases and J by 3 bases; unmatched bases: 3. This chain's CDR3 is CASRSGQGYEQYF. The CDR3, as DNA: TGTGCCAGCAGGTCGGGACAGGGCTACGAGCAGTACTTC.

The chain combines TRBV7-8 with TRBJ1-2; 8 positions match TRBD1. Trimming took 2 bases from V and 5 from J; bases not matched to a gene: 7. CDR3 size: 15 residues. The germline V gene encodes CDR1 SGHVS and CDR2 FQNEAQ. For the CDR3, the DNA is TGTGCCAGCAGCTTATCAGGGGGCCTGTTGTATGGCTACACCTTC. Its protein product is CASSLSGGLLYGYTF. The entire variable domain, with the rest obtained from reference TRBV7-8 and TRBJ1-2, is as follows: GAGVSQSPRYKVAKRGQDVALRCDPISGHVSLFWYQQALGQGPEFLTYFQNEAQLDKSGLPSDRFFAERPEGSVSTLKIQRTQQEDSAVYLCASSLSGGLLYGYTFGSGTRLTVV.

The CDR3 protein is CAISGAGGPYEQYF. CDR3 DNA: TGTGCCATCAGTGGGGCGGGAGGGCCCTACGAGCAGTACTTC. The gene calls are TRBV10-3 and TRBJ2-7; 9 nucleotides agree with TRBD2. V lost 4 bases, J lost 2 bases, and 3 bases stayed unmatched. Germline values: CDR1 ENHRY, CDR2 SYGVKD. The length of the CDR3 is 14 residues.

The J gene is TRBJ2-2, the V gene TRBV5-1, with 7 bases aligning to TRBD1. CDR3 length: 14 residues. CDR1 is SGHRS and CDR2 is YFSETQ in the germline V gene. V was pared by 5 bases and J by 2 bases, with 3 bases of the junction left unmatched. The CDR3 loop reads CASRGTENTGELFF. The CDR3 DNA follows: TGCGCCAGCAGAGGGACAGAAAACACCGGGGAGCTGTTTTTT.

The chain has TRBV28 and TRBJ2-5, with 12 bases fitting TRBD1. Germline V CDR1 and CDR2: MDHEN, SYDVKM. This CDR3 has 15 amino acids. V lost 6 bases, J lost 4 bases, and 6 bases stayed unmatched. The CDR3 DNA reads TGTGCCAGCAGGGGGCGGGACAGGGGGCGAGAGACCCAGTACTTC. It codes for CASRGRDRGRETQYF.

The genes are TRBV7-9 and TRBJ2-3; 14 bases are a match to TRBD2. The length of the CDR3 is 16 residues. CDR1 and CDR2 (germline): SEHNR, FQNEAQ (reference sequence). The J segment lost 4 bases and the V segment lost 5 bases, leaving 5 bases of the junction unmatched. The CDR3 bases are TGTGCCAGCAGCACCGGACTAGCGGGAGGATCAGATACGCAGTATTTT. Translating it yields CASSTGLAGGSDTQYF.